The entry below describes one TCR beta chain. Included were adult ileal or ileocolonic Crohn's patients indicated for ileocolonic resection. TCRdb keeps only in-frame clones here, not all; method: immunoSEQ multiplex PCR. The sample shows about 15,000 clones, roughly 80% of them seen only once. This record comes from a study of T cell repertoires in ileal Crohn's disease. Germline CDR1 reads SGHTA; CDR2 reads FQGTGA. The CDR3 runs 16 residues. The V segment lost 6 bases and the J segment 10 bases; nucleotides outside the gene matches: 12. Specimen: ileal tissue. The chain couples TRBV7-3 to TRBJ2-1, with 13 bases that match TRBD2. This TCR derives from an adult with Crohn's disease. The CDR3 nucleotides read TGTGCCAGCAGTCCAGGACTAGCGGGGGCCCTGGGGGAGCAGTTCTTC. Its protein product is CASSPGLAGALGEQFF.